The clone carrying this TCR beta chain occurred many times. The antigen remains undetermined. Trimming cost V 1 base and J 3 bases; bases outside gene matches: 3. The CDR3 covers 15 residues. Germline lookup yields CDR1 MNHNS and CDR2 SASEGT. On the day of bone marrow donation, the related graft donor provided peripheral blood. This record comes from a study of T cells after posttransplantation cyclophosphamide. The repertoire was sequenced with immunoSEQ multiplex PCR; TCRdb's copy has only in-frame clones and lacks some. The sample has 40,000 to 55,000 clones, none seen only once. Overall study results and limits: Later blood repertoires were often dominated by clones from the donor CD8+ memory compartment. TRB overlap between skin or GI tissue T cells and blood was limited. Recipient CMV seropositivity and CMV reactivation strongly tracked TRB clonality.

J is TRBJ1-3 and V is TRBV6-1; 7 nucleotides match TRBD1. The receptor was derived from a man aged 35-49 years in good health, CMV-negative, and a related stem cell transplant donor. The sequencing sample was made of PBMCs. The CDR3 nucleotides read TGTGCCAGCAGTGAAGAGGGGGCAGGTGGAAACACCATATATTTT. It yields the protein CASSEEGAGGNTIYF.